Listed here is a single T cell receptor (beta chain). Its antigen is as yet unknown. The V gene's germline CDR1 is SGHRS and CDR2 YFSETQ. Trimming removed 2 bases at V and 1 base at J, with 12 bases between. The CDR3 has 15 residues. This sample is part of a study of cytomegalovirus exposure and HLA in healthy donors. Broader study findings: Data from an earlier analysis indicated that most TCR beta V segments were productive either about 90% or about 30% of the time. Later analysis indicated greater clonal expansion among HLA-associated TCR beta chains than among equally common other chains. In a later analysis, TCR beta V- and J-gene trimming was associated with a missense DCLRE1C variant. On later analysis, the bulk of CMV-associated TCR beta chains appeared to be HLA-restricted.

The study ran its PCR with 60 Vbeta and 13 Jbeta primers. Sequencing used immunoSEQ multiplex PCR; TCRdb keeps in-frame clones, though not all of them. The sample yields 120,000 or so clones, 80% seen once. The receptor's source is a female donor in good health and CMV-seropositive. The sequencing input was PBMCs. This chain joins TRBV5-1 and TRBJ1-1, with D possibly being TRBD1 (6 bases). This chain's CDR3 is CASSFTTGGNTEAFF. The CDR3 DNA reads as TGCGCCAGCAGCTTTACGACAGGTGGGAACACTGAAGCTTTCTTT.